The rows below give T cell receptor beta chains drawn from one sample of a study of T-cell reconstitution after alpha-beta-depleted transplantation in children. TCRdb recomputed calls from the PCR reads with MiXCR, one row per CDR3 protein. The sample contains fewer than 700,000 distinct CDR3 sequences, roughly 23% of which appear only once. The material sequenced was PBMCs, mostly from graft donor cells, taken 360 days after TCRalphabeta/CD19-depleted stem cell transplant. The receptors here all came from a boy under two years old who had a stem cell transplant for acute myeloid leukemia, so the T cells may come from the graft donor. The CDR3 runs from the conserved cysteine through the conserved F or W.

V | CDR3
TRBV20-1 | CSARKRGAPYNEQFF
TRBV7-9 | CASSLAGTGPTDTQYF
TRBV12-3/TRBV12-4 | CASSFGSEKLFF
TRBV5-1 | CASSGSSSLQGETQYF
TRBV20-1 | CSARGPFGGNEQYF
TRBV12-3/TRBV12-4 | CASSLITLPSSSYNSPLHF
TRBV7-2 | CASSLNGGVVYEQYF
TRBV20-1 | CSARDLGGGMTDTQYF
TRBV24-1 | CATSDSNREEAFF
TRBV11-3 | CASSPQTGYNEQFF
TRBV7-2 | CASSVLAGPYNEQFF
TRBV5-1 | CASSLGPEHEETQYF
TRBV20-1 | CSAATGRGIVETQYF
TRBV9 | CASSVRLVTDTQYF
TRBV4-3 | CASSLEAGANVLTF
TRBV20-1 | CSAIGRGSPLHF
TRBV29-1 | CSVRRTAGNEQFF
TRBV24-1 | CATSAPGTEASTDTQYF
TRBV12-3/TRBV12-4 | CASSPWTSDTGELFF
TRBV7-8 | CASSQPRSNQPQHF
TRBV24-1 | CATSDHGRLEGEQFF
TRBV6-5 | CASSYSKQLELFF
TRBV20-1 | CSAKGGPNQPQHF
TRBV4-3 | CASSQLQGAHEQYF
TRBV6-5 | CASSYDRGKNTEAFF
TRBV7-9 | CASMGRETDTQYF
TRBV4-3 | CASSQEQDNTGELFF
TRBV6-5 | CASSYSRRGARDEQYF
TRBV12-3/TRBV12-4 | CASTAALRGQETQYF
TRBV29-1 | CSVAPGAGSYEQYF
TRBV4-3 | CASSQVLATGELFF
TRBV6-1 | CASSLERGAYNEQFF
TRBV20-1 | CSAPELTSTDTQYF
TRBV25-1 | CASKGPANEQFF
TRBV20-1 | CSAPYWGPHTTDTQYF
TRBV29-1 | CSVAGEGTQYF
TRBV12-3/TRBV12-4 | CASSLTARGPTGELFF
TRBV4-3 | CASSQLGRGPSTDTQYF
TRBV11-2 | CASSLDRPSGGAGEQFF
TRBV20-1 | CSVPAPEDEKLFF
TRBV25-1 | CASNGGPLTGELFF
TRBV29-1 | CSVRQGAGYTF
TRBV20-1 | CSDTTDDPQETQYF
TRBV20-1 | CSARGGAGDQPQHF
TRBV15 | CATSRGGQAYNEQFF
TRBV5-1 | CASSLTLAGNNEQFF
TRBV14 | CASSLNPLGLEETQYF
TRBV11-2 | CASSLDRIVGSGELFF
TRBV20-1 | CSASTYTEAFF
TRBV28 | CASSLGGGENTEAFF
TRBV29-1 | CSVEGGEETQYF
TRBV27 | CASSLTGNHNEQFF
TRBV5-1 | CASSFPTGANTGELFF